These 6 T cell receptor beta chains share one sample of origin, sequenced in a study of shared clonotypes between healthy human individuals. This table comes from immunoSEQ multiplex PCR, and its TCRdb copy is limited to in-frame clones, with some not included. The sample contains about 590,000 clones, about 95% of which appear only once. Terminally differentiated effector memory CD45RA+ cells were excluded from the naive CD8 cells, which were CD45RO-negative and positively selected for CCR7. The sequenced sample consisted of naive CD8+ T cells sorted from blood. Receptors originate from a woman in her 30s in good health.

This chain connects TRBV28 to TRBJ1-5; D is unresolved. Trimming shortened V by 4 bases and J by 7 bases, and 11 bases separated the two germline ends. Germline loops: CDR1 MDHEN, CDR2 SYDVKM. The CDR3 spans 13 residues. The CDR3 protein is CASSSGEYQPQHF. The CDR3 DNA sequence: TGTGCCAGCAGTTCGGGAGAGTACCAGCCCCAGCATTTT.

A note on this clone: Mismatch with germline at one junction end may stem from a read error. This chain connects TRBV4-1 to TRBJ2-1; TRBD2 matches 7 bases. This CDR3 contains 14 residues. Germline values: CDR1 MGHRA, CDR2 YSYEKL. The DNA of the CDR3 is TGCGCCAGCAGCCAGGGGGGGTCCTTCAATGAGCAGTTCTTC. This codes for CASSQGGSFNEQFF.

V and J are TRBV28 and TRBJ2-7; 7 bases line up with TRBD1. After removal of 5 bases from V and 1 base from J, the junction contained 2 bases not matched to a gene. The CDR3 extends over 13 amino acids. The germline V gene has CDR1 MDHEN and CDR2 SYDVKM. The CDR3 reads CASSDRESYEQYF. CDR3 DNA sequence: TGTGCCAGCAGTGACAGGGAATCCTACGAGCAGTACTTC.

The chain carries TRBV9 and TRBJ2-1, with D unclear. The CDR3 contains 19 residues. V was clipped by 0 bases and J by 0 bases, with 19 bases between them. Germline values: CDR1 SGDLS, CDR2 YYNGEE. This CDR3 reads CASSVVPPPQKGSYNEQFF. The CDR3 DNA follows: TGTGCCAGCAGCGTAGTGCCTCCCCCCCAGAAGGGCTCCTACAATGAGCAGTTCTTC. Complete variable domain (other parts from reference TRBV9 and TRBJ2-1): DSGVTQTPKHLITATGQRVTLRCSPRSGDLSVYWYQQSLDQGLQFLIQYYNGEERAKGNILERFSAQQFPDLHSELNLSSLELGDSALYFCASSVVPPPQKGSYNEQFFGPGTRLTVL.

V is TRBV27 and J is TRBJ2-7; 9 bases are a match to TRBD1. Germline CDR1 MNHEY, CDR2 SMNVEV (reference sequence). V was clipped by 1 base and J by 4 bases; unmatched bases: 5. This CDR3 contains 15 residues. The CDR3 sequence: CASSLLGTGSYEQYF. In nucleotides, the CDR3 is TGTGCCAGCAGTTTATTAGGGACAGGGTCGTACGAGCAGTACTTC.

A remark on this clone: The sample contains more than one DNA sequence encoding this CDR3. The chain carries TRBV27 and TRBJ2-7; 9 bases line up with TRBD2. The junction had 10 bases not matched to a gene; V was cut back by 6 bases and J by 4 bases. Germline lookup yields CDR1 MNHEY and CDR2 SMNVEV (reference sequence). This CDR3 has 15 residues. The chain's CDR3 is CASSLGAGGRYEQYF. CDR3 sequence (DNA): TGTGCCAGCAGCCTAGGGGCGGGAGGGAGATACGAGCAGTACTTC.